This T cell receptor beta chain was retrieved from a study of blood T cell repertoires in COVID-19. Study details: The samples span acute and convalescent COVID-19 from the United States, Italy and Spain. Sources were T cells, B-cell-depleted T cells, or PBMCs; the material itself was cDNA or gDNA.

As processed by the authors: Counts of nucleated cells, estimated from reference gene primer amplification, were obtained. Sequencing was performed with immunoSEQ multiplex PCR; in TCRdb, only in-frame clones are kept and a portion is missing. V and J calls and clone size are those listed in that table; D and trimming were worked out from the DNA. The table has about 260,000 clones, roughly 80% seen once. Trimming pared 5 bases from V and 2 bases from J, leaving 13 bases between. This CDR3 has 15 residues. Germline-derived CDR1 and CDR2 are SGHVS and FNYEAQ. V is TRBV7-6 and J is TRBJ1-5, with D possibly being TRBD1 (6 bases). This receptor was taken from a man in his sixties who had recovered from COVID-19. The sequencing input was peripheral blood. CDR3 loop: CASSPYPGGNQPQHF. For the CDR3, the DNA is TGTGCCAGCAGCCCGTACCCAGGGGGCAATCAGCCCCAGCATTTT.